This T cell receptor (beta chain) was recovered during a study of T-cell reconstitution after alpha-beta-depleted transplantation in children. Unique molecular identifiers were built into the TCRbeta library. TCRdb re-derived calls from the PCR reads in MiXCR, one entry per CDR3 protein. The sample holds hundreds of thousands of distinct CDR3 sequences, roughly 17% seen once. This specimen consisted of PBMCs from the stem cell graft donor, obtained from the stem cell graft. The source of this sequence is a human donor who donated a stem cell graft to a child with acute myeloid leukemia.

The CDR3 protein is CASSLLQGAVNTEAFF. CDR3 bases: TGTGCCAGCAGCTTACTGCAGGGGGCGGTGAACACTGAAGCTTTCTTT. This chain uses TRBV11-3 with TRBJ1-1; 8 positions match TRBD1. From germline, CDR1 is SGHNT and CDR2 YENEEA. This CDR3 is 16 amino acids long. The ends lost 2 bases at V and 0 bases at J; junction bases unmatched: 5.